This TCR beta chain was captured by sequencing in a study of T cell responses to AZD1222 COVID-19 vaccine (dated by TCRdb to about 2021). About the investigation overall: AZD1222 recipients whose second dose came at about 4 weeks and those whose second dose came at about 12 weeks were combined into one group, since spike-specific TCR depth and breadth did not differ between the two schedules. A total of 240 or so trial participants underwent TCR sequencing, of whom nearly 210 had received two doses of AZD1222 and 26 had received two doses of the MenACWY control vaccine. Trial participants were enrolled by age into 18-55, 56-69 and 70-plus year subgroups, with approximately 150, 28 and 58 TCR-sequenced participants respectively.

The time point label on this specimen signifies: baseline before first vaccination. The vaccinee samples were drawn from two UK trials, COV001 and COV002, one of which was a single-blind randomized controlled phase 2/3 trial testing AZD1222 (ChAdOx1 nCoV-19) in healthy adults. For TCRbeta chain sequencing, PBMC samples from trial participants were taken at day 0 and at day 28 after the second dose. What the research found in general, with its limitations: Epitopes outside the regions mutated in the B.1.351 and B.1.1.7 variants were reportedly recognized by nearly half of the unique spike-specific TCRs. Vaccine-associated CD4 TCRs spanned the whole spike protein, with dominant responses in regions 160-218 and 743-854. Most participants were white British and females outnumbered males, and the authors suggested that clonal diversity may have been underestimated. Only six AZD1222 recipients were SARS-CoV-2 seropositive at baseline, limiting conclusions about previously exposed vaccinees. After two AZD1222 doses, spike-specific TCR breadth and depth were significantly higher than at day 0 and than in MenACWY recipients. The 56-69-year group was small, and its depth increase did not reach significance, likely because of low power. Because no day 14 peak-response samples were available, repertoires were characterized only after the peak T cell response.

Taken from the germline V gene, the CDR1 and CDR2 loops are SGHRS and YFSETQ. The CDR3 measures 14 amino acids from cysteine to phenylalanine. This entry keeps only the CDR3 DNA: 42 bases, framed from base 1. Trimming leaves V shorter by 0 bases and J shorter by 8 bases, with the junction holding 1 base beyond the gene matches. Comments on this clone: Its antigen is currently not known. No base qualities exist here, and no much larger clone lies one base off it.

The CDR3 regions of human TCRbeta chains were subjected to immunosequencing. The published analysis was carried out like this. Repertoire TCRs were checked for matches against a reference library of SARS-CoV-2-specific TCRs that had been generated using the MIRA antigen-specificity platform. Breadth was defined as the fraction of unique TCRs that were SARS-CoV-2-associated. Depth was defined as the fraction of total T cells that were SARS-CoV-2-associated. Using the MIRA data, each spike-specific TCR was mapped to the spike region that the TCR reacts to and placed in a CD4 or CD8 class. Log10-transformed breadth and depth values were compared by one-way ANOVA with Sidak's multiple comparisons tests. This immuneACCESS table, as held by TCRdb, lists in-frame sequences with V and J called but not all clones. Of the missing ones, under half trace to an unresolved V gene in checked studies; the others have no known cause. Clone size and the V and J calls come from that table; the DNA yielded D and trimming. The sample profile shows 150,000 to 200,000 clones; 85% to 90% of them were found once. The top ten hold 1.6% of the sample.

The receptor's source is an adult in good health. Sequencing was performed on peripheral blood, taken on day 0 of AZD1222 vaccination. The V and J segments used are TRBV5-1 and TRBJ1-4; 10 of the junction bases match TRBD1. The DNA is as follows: TGCGCCAGCAGCTTGGAGACAGGGGGCGAAAAACTGTTTTTT. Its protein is CASSLETGGEKLFF.